This TCR beta chain is drawn from a study of T cell repertoires in cytomegalovirus infection. For the study at large: Well-studied HLA-B-restricted epitopes and recently identified HLA-C-restricted epitopes of CMV were both used in the study.

Study-wide findings and caveats: Identification of carriers of CMV plus the relevant HLA was achieved through cumulative public TCR beta family frequency.

TCRdb ran MiXCR on the reads and lists one entry per CDR3 protein. The sample has hundreds of thousands of distinct CDR3 sequences; 30% to 40% are singletons. The length of the CDR3 is 15 residues. V lost 0 bases and J lost 8; bases outside the gene matches: 3. Germline lookup yields CDR1 SGHTA and CDR2 FQGNSA. This clonotype appeared a few times. Antigen specificity is unknown. This clonotype was sampled from a human donor in good health (CMV status not recorded). Some clones in this sample may be carry-over from other donors' samples. This specimen consisted of cultured PBMCs, obtained from culture after CMV antigen stimulation. V is TRBV7-2 and J is TRBJ2-3; 12 bases match TRBD1. This CDR3 is CASSLAGTGGGTQYF. In DNA, the CDR3 is TGTGCCAGCAGCTTAGCAGGGACAGGGGGCGGTACGCAGTATTTT.